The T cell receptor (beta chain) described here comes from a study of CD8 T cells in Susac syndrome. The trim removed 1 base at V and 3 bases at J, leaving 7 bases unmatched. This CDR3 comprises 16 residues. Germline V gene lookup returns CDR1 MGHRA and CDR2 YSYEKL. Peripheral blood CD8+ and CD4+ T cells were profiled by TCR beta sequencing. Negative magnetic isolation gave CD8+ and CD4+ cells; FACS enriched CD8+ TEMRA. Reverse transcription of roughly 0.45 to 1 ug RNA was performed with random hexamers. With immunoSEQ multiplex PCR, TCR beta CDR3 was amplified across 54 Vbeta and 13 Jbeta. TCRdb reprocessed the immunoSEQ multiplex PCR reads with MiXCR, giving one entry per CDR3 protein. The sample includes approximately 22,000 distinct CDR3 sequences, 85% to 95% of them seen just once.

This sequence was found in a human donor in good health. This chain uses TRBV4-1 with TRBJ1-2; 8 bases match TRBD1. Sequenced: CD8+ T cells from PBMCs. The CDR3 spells CASSQAMGQVDYGYTF. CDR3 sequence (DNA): TGCGCCAGCAGCCAAGCAATGGGACAGGTGGACTATGGCTACACCTTC.